The 4 T cell receptor beta chains listed next were all sequenced from one sample in a study of identical twins. TCRdb fed the 5' RACE reads into MiXCR, producing one record per CDR3 protein. The repertoire holds a few hundred thousand distinct CDR3 sequences, with approximately 25% as singletons. The data were also submitted as part of a second study, on T cells expressing NK-cell markers.

Sequenced sample: CD4+ T cells sorted from blood. The source is a woman aged 18-35 years in good health.

V usage is TRBV15 and J usage is TRBJ2-1, with TRBD1 identical over 8 bases. With 4 bases clipped from V and 6 bases from J, the junction kept 5 bases outside the gene matches. Germline assignment: CDR1 LNHNV and CDR2 YYDKDF (reference sequence). This CDR3 has 14 amino acids. The CDR3 loop reads CATSNIGQGNEQFF. As DNA, the CDR3 is TGTGCCACCAGCAACATAGGACAGGGCAATGAGCAGTTCTTC.

The rearrangement links TRBV20-1 to TRBJ2-3; the match to TRBD2 covers 8 bases. Per the germline V gene, CDR1 is DFQATT and CDR2 is SNEGSKA (reference sequence). V gave up 4 bases and J gave up 0 bases; unmatched junction bases: 3. This CDR3 region has 14 residues. The DNA for the CDR3 is TGCAGTGCTATCGCGGGGGGAAGCACAGATACGCAGTATTTT. Translation: CSAIAGGSTDTQYF.

This clonotype has more than one count but fewer than ten. The rearrangement joins TRBV5-1 to TRBJ2-5, with 7 bases aligning to TRBD2. V shed 4 bases, J shed 2 bases, and the junction held 8 bases outside the gene matches. Germline values: CDR1 SGHRS, CDR2 YFSETQ. The CDR3 totals 15 residues. The CDR3 region is CASSTGTIKQETQYF. Here the CDR3 DNA reads TGCGCCAGCAGCACCGGGACTATAAAACAAGAGACCCAGTACTTC.

This clonotype was seen more than once but under ten times. The J gene is TRBJ2-7, the V gene TRBV20-1; 7 nucleotides agree with TRBD1. The CDR3 is made up of 13 amino acids. Germline V CDR1 and CDR2: DFQATT, SNEGSKA (reference sequence). Germline trimming cut 5 bases from V and 2 bases from J; bases unmatched to any gene: 6. CDR3 sequence reads: CSALGDRAYEQYF. CDR3 nucleotide sequence: TGCAGTGCTTTGGGCGACAGGGCCTACGAGCAGTACTTC.